This TCR beta chain was found in a study of blood T cell repertoires in COVID-19. Study-wide background: Sites across the United States, Italy and Spain contributed samples from acute and convalescent COVID-19. PBMCs, B-cell-depleted T cells, or T cells provided the cDNA or gDNA that made up the material.

Assay used: immunoSEQ multiplex PCR; TCRdb lists only in-frame clones, some missing. The profile shows hundreds of thousands of clones, roughly 85% of them singletons. Assignment of participants to cohorts was predicated upon participant-reported clinical history. Trimming cost V 1 base and J 6 bases, with 9 bases left between them. CDR3 length: 14 amino acids. Germline lookup yields CDR1 LNHDA and CDR2 SQIVND (reference sequence). This clonotype was obtained from a woman between 50 and 59 years old who had been exposed to COVID-19. The sample comprised PBMCs or T cells enriched from blood (not recorded which). The chain combines TRBV19 with TRBJ2-2, with TRBD2 as a possible D gene (5 bases). The CDR3 region is CASSIGSGAGELFF. The CDR3 DNA is TGTGCCAGTAGTATAGGATCCGGGGCCGGGGAGCTGTTTTTT.